These T cell receptor beta chains were read from a single sample in a study of OX40 agonist ivuxolimab in advanced cancers. Sequenced by immunoSEQ multiplex PCR; TCRdb stores in-frame clones only, minus some. The sample consists of around 140,000 clones, about nine tenths of them appearing once. Sequencing was performed on CD4+ or CD8+ T cells sorted from blood, taken in a trial of the OX40 agonist ivuxolimab. Receptor source: an adult with an advanced solid tumor such as melanoma, head and neck, liver or kidney cancer. CDR3s include the opening cysteine and the closing phenylalanine or tryptophan. A D gene is named only where the DNA matches it firmly. Size is omitted from some rows. Given values are once, few, many or a class for expanded clones.

d_gene: -; abundance: once; j_gene: TRBJ1-1; v_gene: TRBV27; CDR3nt: TGTGCCAGCAGTTTGGCAGGTGGGAACACTGAAGCTTTCTTT; CDR3aa: CASSLAGGNTEAFF
d_gene: TRBD2; abundance: -; j_gene: TRBJ2-1; v_gene: TRBV7-3; CDR3nt: TGTGCCAGCAGCTTACCTGGGACTAGCTACAATGAGCAGTTCTTC; CDR3aa: CASSLPGTSYNEQFF
d_gene: -; abundance: -; j_gene: TRBJ1-5; v_gene: TRBV5-5; CDR3nt: TGTGCCAGCAGCTTGAGGGGAAGTCAAGGCAATCAGCCCCAGCATTTT; CDR3aa: CASSLRGSQGNQPQHF
d_gene: -; abundance: -; j_gene: TRBJ2-1; v_gene: TRBV11-2; CDR3nt: TGTGCCAGCAGCTCTACTATGATAACGCCTAATGAGCAGTTCTTC; CDR3aa: CASSSTMITPNEQFF
d_gene: -; abundance: -; j_gene: TRBJ2-1; v_gene: TRBV19; CDR3nt: TGTGCCAGTAGTATATCCGGGAGCGCCTACAATGAGCAGTTCTTC; CDR3aa: CASSISGSAYNEQFF
d_gene: -; abundance: -; j_gene: TRBJ1-6; v_gene: TRBV5-4; CDR3nt: TGTGCCGGAAAAGCCGGGAATTCACCCCTCCACTTT; CDR3aa: CAGKAGNSPLHF
d_gene: -; abundance: -; j_gene: TRBJ1-2; v_gene: TRBV27; CDR3nt: TGTGCCAGCAGAATTGACAGTTCTAACTATGGCTACACCTTC; CDR3aa: CASRIDSSNYGYTF
d_gene: -; abundance: few; j_gene: TRBJ1-3; v_gene: TRBV29-1; CDR3nt: TGCAGCGCCGGGACATCTGGAAACACCATATATTTT; CDR3aa: CSAGTSGNTIYF
d_gene: -; abundance: -; j_gene: TRBJ1-5; v_gene: TRBV28; CDR3nt: TGTGCCAGCAAGGGGGACCAGGGTATCAATCAGCCCCAGCATTTT; CDR3aa: CASKGDQGINQPQHF
d_gene: TRBD2; abundance: -; j_gene: TRBJ2-2; v_gene: TRBV9; CDR3nt: TGTGCCAGCAGCGGAACCCTAGCGGGAGTCACCGGGGAGCTGTTTTTT; CDR3aa: CASSGTLAGVTGELFF
d_gene: -; abundance: -; j_gene: TRBJ1-6; v_gene: TRBV5-1; CDR3nt: TGCGCCAGCAGCACGGACGGGATATATAATTCACCCCTCCACTTT; CDR3aa: CASSTDGIYNSPLHF
d_gene: -; abundance: -; j_gene: TRBJ1-3; v_gene: TRBV19; CDR3nt: TGTGCCAGTAGTATATCCCCCGGCGGCGGCTCTGGAAACACCATATATTTT; CDR3aa: CASSISPGGGSGNTIYF
d_gene: TRBD2; abundance: -; j_gene: TRBJ2-1; v_gene: TRBV28; CDR3nt: TGTGCCAGCAGTCCCCCTAGCGGGAGTCTCGATGAGCAGTTCTTC; CDR3aa: CASSPPSGSLDEQFF
d_gene: -; abundance: -; j_gene: TRBJ1-1; v_gene: TRBV2; CDR3nt: TGTGCCAGCAGTGATAGGCCAGGGGATAGAGGCACTGAAGCTTTCTTT; CDR3aa: CASSDRPGDRGTEAFF
d_gene: -; abundance: -; j_gene: TRBJ1-2; v_gene: TRBV7-9; CDR3nt: TGTGCCGCCAGGGGAGGGGAGGATGGCTACACCTTC; CDR3aa: CAARGGEDGYTF
d_gene: -; abundance: -; j_gene: TRBJ1-5; v_gene: TRBV28; CDR3nt: TGTGCCAGCAGTTCGGACGGTAGCAATCAGCCCCAGCATTTT; CDR3aa: CASSSDGSNQPQHF
d_gene: -; abundance: -; j_gene: TRBJ2-7; v_gene: TRBV7-3; CDR3nt: TGTGCCAGCAGCTTTAGCAGAGGGAACTCCTACGAGCAGTACTTC; CDR3aa: CASSFSRGNSYEQYF
d_gene: -; abundance: -; j_gene: TRBJ2-3; v_gene: TRBV18; CDR3nt: TGTGCCAGCTCACCTTCGATGAGGGGGATTAGCACAGATACGCAGTATTTT; CDR3aa: CASSPSMRGISTDTQYF
d_gene: TRBD1; abundance: -; j_gene: TRBJ1-2; v_gene: TRBV28; CDR3nt: TGTGCCAGCAGCCCATGGGACAGGGATAACTATGGCTACACCTTC; CDR3aa: CASSPWDRDNYGYTF
d_gene: -; abundance: -; j_gene: TRBJ2-7; v_gene: TRBV7-2; CDR3nt: TGTGCCAGCAGCTGGGTAAGAACCTACGAGCAGTACTTC; CDR3aa: CASSWVRTYEQYF
d_gene: -; abundance: -; j_gene: TRBJ2-2; v_gene: TRBV11-1; CDR3nt: TGTGCCAGCAGCTTAGAGGTGGTCACCGGGGAGCTGTTTTTT; CDR3aa: CASSLEVVTGELFF
d_gene: -; abundance: -; j_gene: TRBJ1-5; v_gene: TRBV28; CDR3nt: TGTGCCAGCAGGGAGGGGGGTATTGGCAATCAGCCCCAGCATTTT; CDR3aa: CASREGGIGNQPQHF
d_gene: -; abundance: -; j_gene: TRBJ1-5; v_gene: TRBV2; CDR3nt: TGTGCCAGCAGTGTTGAGGAGCTGGGAAGCCAGCCCCAGCATTTT; CDR3aa: CASSVEELGSQPQHF
d_gene: -; abundance: -; j_gene: TRBJ2-3; v_gene: TRBV4-3; CDR3nt: TGCGCCAGCAGCCAAGACACAGATACGCAGTATTTT; CDR3aa: CASSQDTDTQYF
d_gene: TRBD1; abundance: -; j_gene: TRBJ2-3; v_gene: TRBV10-3; CDR3nt: TGTGCCATCAGGGAACAGGGGGTTAGCACAGATACGCAGTATTTT; CDR3aa: CAIREQGVSTDTQYF
d_gene: TRBD1; abundance: -; j_gene: TRBJ1-1; v_gene: TRBV13; CDR3nt: TGTGCCAGCAGCTTAAGCAGACAGGGAATGAACACTGAAGCTTTCTTT; CDR3aa: CASSLSRQGMNTEAFF
d_gene: -; abundance: once; j_gene: TRBJ2-1; v_gene: TRBV29-1; CDR3nt: TGCAGCGTTGAGGGGCAGGCGTTAAGGGGGGAGCAGTTCTTC; CDR3aa: CSVEGQALRGEQFF
d_gene: TRBD1; abundance: -; j_gene: TRBJ1-5; v_gene: TRBV5-1; CDR3nt: TGCGCCAGCAGCCTTACAGGGGATAGCAATCAGCCCCAGCATTTT; CDR3aa: CASSLTGDSNQPQHF
d_gene: -; abundance: -; j_gene: TRBJ1-5; v_gene: TRBV15; CDR3nt: TGTGCCACCAGCAGAGCGGGTTTGAACAATCAGCCCCAGCATTTT; CDR3aa: CATSRAGLNNQPQHF
d_gene: -; abundance: -; j_gene: TRBJ1-5; v_gene: TRBV6-1; CDR3nt: TGTGCCAGCAGTGAAGCGCTTGGCAGGGGATCGCCCCAGCATTTT; CDR3aa: CASSEALGRGSPQHF
d_gene: -; abundance: -; j_gene: TRBJ2-7; v_gene: TRBV6-5; CDR3nt: TGTGCCAGCAGTTACGTGGGCAGAGCCTACGAGCAGTACTTC; CDR3aa: CASSYVGRAYEQYF
d_gene: -; abundance: -; j_gene: TRBJ2-7; v_gene: TRBV5-4; CDR3nt: TGTGCCAGCAGCTTGACGGGCCTCGGTGCCTACGAGCAGTACTTC; CDR3aa: CASSLTGLGAYEQYF
d_gene: TRBD1; abundance: -; j_gene: TRBJ2-3; v_gene: TRBV5-1; CDR3nt: TGCGCCAGCAGCTTGGGTCACAGGGGGCGGGATACGCAGTATTTT; CDR3aa: CASSLGHRGRDTQYF
d_gene: TRBD1; abundance: -; j_gene: TRBJ1-6; v_gene: TRBV7-9; CDR3nt: TGTGCCAGCAGCCCACAGGGGGTCTCGTCACCCCTCCACTTT; CDR3aa: CASSPQGVSSPLHF
d_gene: TRBD1; abundance: -; j_gene: TRBJ1-1; v_gene: TRBV18; CDR3nt: TGTGCCAGCTCACCTCAGGGGGAAAGGAACACTGAAGCTTTCTTT; CDR3aa: CASSPQGERNTEAFF
d_gene: -; abundance: few; j_gene: TRBJ1-1; v_gene: TRBV11-2; CDR3nt: TGTGCCAGCAGCTCCTCCCAGGGGATCCAAGCTTTCTTT; CDR3aa: CASSSSQGIQAFF
d_gene: -; abundance: -; j_gene: TRBJ2-1; v_gene: TRBV7-3; CDR3nt: TGTGCCAGCAGCTTAATGGGGTATCAGAGCTCCTACAATGAGCAGTTCTTC; CDR3aa: CASSLMGYQSSYNEQFF
d_gene: -; abundance: -; j_gene: TRBJ1-5; v_gene: TRBV5-8; CDR3nt: TGTGCCAGCAGCCCTGGCCGAAGAGAAGCCCAGCATTTT; CDR3aa: CASSPGRREAQHF
d_gene: -; abundance: -; j_gene: TRBJ2-3; v_gene: TRBV18; CDR3nt: TGTGCCAGCTCCCCAAACGAGTGGGCTAACACAGATACGCAGTATTTT; CDR3aa: CASSPNEWANTDTQYF
d_gene: -; abundance: -; j_gene: TRBJ1-1; v_gene: TRBV29-1; CDR3nt: TGCCGCGTTGGGCGGGGGGGGCAGGTTGAAGCTTTCTTT; CDR3aa: CRVGRGGQVEAFF
d_gene: TRBD1; abundance: -; j_gene: TRBJ1-2; v_gene: TRBV28; CDR3nt: TGTGCCAGCAGTTCCGGGACAGGATCCTATGGCTACACCTTC; CDR3aa: CASSSGTGSYGYTF
d_gene: -; abundance: -; j_gene: TRBJ2-7; v_gene: TRBV7-9; CDR3nt: TGTGCCAGCAGCTTAGACGGGGCGTCCTACGAGCAGTACTTC; CDR3aa: CASSLDGASYEQYF
d_gene: -; abundance: -; j_gene: TRBJ2-2; v_gene: TRBV7-3; CDR3nt: TGTGCCAGCAGCTCCTACACCGGGGAGCTGTTTTTT; CDR3aa: CASSSYTGELFF
d_gene: TRBD2; abundance: -; j_gene: TRBJ2-7; v_gene: TRBV5-4; CDR3nt: TGTGCCAGCAGCTCCTCCGGGACTAGCGGGAGCTACGAGCAGTACTTC; CDR3aa: CASSSSGTSGSYEQYF
d_gene: -; abundance: -; j_gene: TRBJ1-4; v_gene: TRBV15; CDR3nt: TGTGCCACCAGCAGAGGCCTGGGAGGAGGGACTAATGAAAAACTGTTTTTT; CDR3aa: CATSRGLGGGTNEKLFF
d_gene: -; abundance: -; j_gene: TRBJ1-2; v_gene: TRBV28; CDR3nt: TGTGCCACTCAGTGGGGGCTCGGCTATGGCTACACCTTC; CDR3aa: CATQWGLGYGYTF
d_gene: TRBD2; abundance: -; j_gene: TRBJ2-3; v_gene: TRBV5-8; CDR3nt: TGTGCCAGCAGCATAACTAGCGGCTCCACAGATACGCAGTATTTT; CDR3aa: CASSITSGSTDTQYF